This T cell receptor beta chain is drawn from a study of blood T cell repertoires in COVID-19. Study details: From T cells, B-cell-depleted T cells, or PBMCs came the material, which was cDNA or gDNA.

This clone was detected once. Seattle participants joined during active infection and were tracked over time. J lost 8 bases, V lost 4 bases, and 7 bases had no gene match. Germline V CDR1 and CDR2: MNHNS, SASEGT. CDR3 length: 15 amino acids. TCRdb's table, derived via immunoSEQ multiplex PCR, lists solely in-frame clones and lacks some. In the table there are approximately 300,000 clones, over 80% of which are singletons. The receptor was derived from a woman aged 45-59 years with COVID-19, enrolled during active disease. What was sequenced was peripheral blood. The chain uses TRBV6-1 and TRBJ1-5, with 11 bases identical to TRBD1. As DNA, the CDR3 is TGTGCCAGCAGTGGACATCCGGGACAGGGGGAGCCCCAGCATTTT. Encoded protein: CASSGHPGQGEPQHF.